This T cell receptor beta chain came from a study of shared clonotypes between healthy human individuals. Germline CDR1 and CDR2: ENHRY and SYGVKD. This CDR3 comprises 12 residues. V was shortened by 6 bases and J by 7 bases, with 10 bases between the two germline ends. The study drew all its donors from Caucasian adults living in Nashville, Tennessee. Assay: immunoSEQ multiplex PCR; the TCRdb copy retains only in-frame clones and omits some. The sample includes roughly 2.2 million clones, approximately 95% of them seen just once. The sequenced sample consisted of naive CD4+ T cells from PBMCs. The subset: CD45RA+ positively selected. This receptor was taken from a young man in good health. Some clones in this sample may be carry-over from other donors' samples. The V gene is TRBV10-3, the J gene TRBJ2-1; maybe TRBD1 (5 bases). CDR3 residues: CAIRGKGNEQFF. CDR3 bases: TGTGCCATCAGGGGGAAGGGGAATGAGCAGTTCTTC.